This entry features one T cell receptor beta chain sequence. What it recognizes is unknown. For the second PCR, which ran for about 7 to 11 cycles, a sample-barcoded 5' primer and a J-beta primer mix were used. TCRdb fed the 5' RACE reads into MiXCR, producing one record per CDR3 protein. Found here are about a million distinct CDR3 sequences, approximately 38% of them singletons; the top ten hold around 12%. This sample stems from a study of blood T cells in healthy people across ages. Trimming took off 1 base at V and 7 bases at J, with 26 bases between the two ends. The CDR3 contains 18 residues. Germline CDR1 reads DFQATT; CDR2 reads SNEGSKA (reference sequence). Study findings and constraints: Aged donors had fewer naive CD4+ cells and lower diversity than long-lived donors.

The V call is TRBV20-1, the J call TRBJ2-1; D possibly matches TRBD1 or TRBD2 (7 bases each). This sequence originates from a man between 18 and 35 years old in good health. Sequencing was done on a sample of blood. The CDR3 protein is CSARAHFPSGTAGNEQFF. The CDR3 nucleotides read TGCAGTGCTAGAGCCCACTTCCCCTCTGGGACAGCGGGGAATGAGCAGTTCTTC.